Below are 2 T cell receptor beta chains sequenced from a single sample in a study of shared clonotypes between healthy human individuals. Using immunoSEQ multiplex PCR, the repertoire was profiled, and TCRdb retains in-frame clones only, with some absent. The table lists hundreds of thousands of clones, approximately 95% of them singletons, with about 0.11% in the top ten. Naive CD8 cells were CD45RO-negative, positively selected for CCR7, excluding terminally differentiated effector memory CD45RA+ cells. Input material: naive CD8+ T cells sorted from blood. Receptor source: a woman in her twenties or thirties in good health.

The V and J genes are TRBV27 and TRBJ2-4; 12 bases agree with TRBD2. Germline V lookup: CDR1 MNHEY, CDR2 SMNVEV (reference sequence). V gave up 4 bases and J gave up 6 bases; unmatched junction bases: 4. CDR3 length: 15 residues. The DNA of the CDR3 is TGTGCCAGCAGTTCGCTAGCGGGAGGGGGAAACATTCAGTACTTC. It is translated as CASSSLAGGGNIQYF.

The V and J genes are TRBV28 and TRBJ2-1; D might be TRBD1 or TRBD2, each matching 6 bases. This CDR3 region has 13 residues. V lost 7 bases and J 10 bases, leaving 17 bases between the germline ends. The germline gives CDR1 MDHEN, CDR2 SYDVKM. Written as DNA, the CDR3 is TGTGCCAGCACCCTATGGAGGGGGGAGGAGCAGTTCTTC. Residues: CASTLWRGEEQFF. Supplemented by reference TRBV28 and TRBJ2-1, the full variable domain reads DVKVTQSSRYLVKRTGEKVFLECVQDMDHENMFWYRQDPGLGLRLIYFSYDVKMKEKGDIPEGYSVSREKKERFSLILESASTNQTSMYLCASTLWRGEEQFFGPGTRLTVL.